This TCR beta chain was captured in a study of low-dose radiotherapy and immunotherapy resistance in tumors. A word on this clonotype: This likely came from a read error, as a far larger clone is one base away.

Priming of first-strand cDNA relied on TRAV- and TRBV-specific primers (covering alpha and beta chains). With a V-primer adapter and a constant-region primer, TCRs were amplified for 20 to 25 PCR cycles. mRNA that had been isolated underwent amplification through in vitro transcription. TCRdb analysed the reads with MiXCR anew, one entry per CDR3 protein. The top ten hold 5.5% to 8.5% of the sample, which has under 75,000 distinct CDR3 sequences, 23% seen once. The time point denotes: after trial treatment. The treatment: LDRT plus nivolumab, ipilimumab, low-dose cyclophosphamide and aspirin (RACIN trial). The sequence came from a male donor with prostate cancer. The sequences come from PBMCs, collected after low-dose radiotherapy plus immunotherapy.

CDR3 residues: CASSARWAEEPEETQYF. The CDR3 coding sequence is TGTGCCAGCAGCGCCCGGTGGGCGGAGGAACCCGAAGAGACCCAGTACTTC. V usage is TRBV12-3 or TRBV12-4 and J usage is TRBJ2-5; D possibly corresponds to TRBD2 (5 bases). The CDR3 totals 17 residues. The germline V and J ends were trimmed by 6 bases and 3 bases, with 23 bases remaining between them.